Listed below are T cell receptor beta chains from one sample, sequenced in a study of blood T cell repertoires in COVID-19. TCRdb's table, derived via immunoSEQ multiplex PCR, lists solely in-frame clones and lacks some. The table records about 130,000 clones, more than 75% of them present only once. Sequenced material: peripheral blood. The receptors derive from a woman in her 70s with COVID-19, enrolled during active disease. Both conserved end residues are part of each CDR3. D genes are given only for firm matches. Not all rows give a size; the values are once, few, many and, for expanded clones, a class.

clone_size j_call d_call v_call cdr3_nt cdr3_aa
few TRBJ2-1 TRBD2 TRBV18 TGTGCCAGCTCACCTCGGACTAGCGGGGGGCCCGGCGATCACAATGAGCAGTTCTTC CASSPRTSGGPGDHNEQFF
NA TRBJ2-5 TRBD2 TRBV7-2 TGTGCCAGCAGCTCGACCTTAAGCGGGGGGGCCTGGGAGACCCAGTACTTC CASSSTLSGGAWETQYF
few TRBJ1-5 NA TRBV10-3 TGTGCCATCAGTGATCCCAGTCAGCCCCAGCATTTT CAISDPSQPQHF
NA TRBJ2-1 TRBD1 TRBV28 TGTGCCAGTGCGTTCCGGGACAGAGGGCACAATGAGCAGTTCTTC CASAFRDRGHNEQFF
NA TRBJ2-7 NA TRBV5-6 TGTGCCAGCAGCTCGGACATGGGTTTTGGCGAGCAGTACTTC CASSSDMGFGEQYF
NA TRBJ2-7 TRBD2 TRBV3-1/TRBV3-2 TGTGCCAGCAGCGTTACTAGCGGGGGGTCCTACGAGCAGTACTTC CASSVTSGGSYEQYF
few TRBJ2-7 NA TRBV5-6 TGTGCCAGCAGCTTGGCCAGAAGGGAGAGGCAGTACTTC CASSLARRERQYF
NA TRBJ2-3 TRBD2 TRBV10-3 TGTGCCATCAGTGACCGACTAGCGGGGGAATCAGATACGCAGTATTTT CAISDRLAGESDTQYF
NA TRBJ1-3 NA TRBV5-5 TGTGCCAGCAGCTTGCTCGAGGCTGGAAACACCATATATTTT CASSLLEAGNTIYF
NA TRBJ2-1 TRBD2 TRBV19 TGTGCCAGTAGTAGGCTTGGCGGGGGGTACAATGAGCAGTTCTTC CASSRLGGGYNEQFF
NA TRBJ2-3 TRBD1 TRBV19 TGTGCCAGTAGTTACCGACAGGGGGCAGATACGCAGTATTTT CASSYRQGADTQYF
NA TRBJ1-6 NA TRBV18 TGTGCCAGCTCACGCGGTCTCGCGAGCTCCTATAATTCACCCCTCCACTTT CASSRGLASSYNSPLHF
NA TRBJ2-3 TRBD1 TRBV28 TGTGCCAGCAGTTCCCCGGACAGGGCGAAGGAGTATTTT CASSSPDRAKEYF
NA TRBJ1-1 NA TRBV28 TGTGCCAGCAGTTTCACAGGAGCAAACACTGAAGCTTTCTTT CASSFTGANTEAFF
few TRBJ1-5 NA TRBV30 TGTGCCGTAGGGAGATCCAATCAGCCCCAGCATTTT CAVGRSNQPQHF
NA TRBJ2-4 NA TRBV7-2 TGTGCCAGCAGCTACTCCGGGACATCCGCCATTCAGTACTTC CASSYSGTSAIQYF
few TRBJ2-1 TRBD1 TRBV19 TGTGCCAGTAGTAAAGGACAGGGGCCCTACAATGAGCAGTTCTTC CASSKGQGPYNEQFF
NA TRBJ1-1 NA TRBV27 TGTGCCAGCAGTTCCCCTCGCGGTCTCGTCACTGAAGCTTTCTTT CASSSPRGLVTEAFF
NA TRBJ1-6 NA TRBV7-2 TGTGCCAGCAGCTTACCGGGAAGATATTCAGCCCTCCACTTT CASSLPGRYSALHF
once TRBJ1-1 NA TRBV7-8 TGTGCCAGCAGCTTAAACACGAACACTGAAGCTTTCTTT CASSLNTNTEAFF
NA TRBJ1-6 TRBD1 TRBV24-1 TGTGCCACCAGTGAGACAGGGAACAATTCACCCCTCCACTTT CATSETGNNSPLHF
NA TRBJ2-7 NA TRBV21-1 TGTGCCAGCTTAGGGGTCTCCTACGAGCAGTACTTC CASLGVSYEQYF
NA TRBJ2-7 NA TRBV7-9 TGTGCCAGCAGCTCCCGGGGGTCCTGGGGCGAGCAGTACTTC CASSSRGSWGEQYF
NA TRBJ2-1 NA TRBV29-1 TGCAGCGTCAACAGGGTCGCCTACAATGAGCAGTTCTTC CSVNRVAYNEQFF
NA TRBJ1-1 NA TRBV28 TGTGCCAGCAGCGACATAGGACTCGCTGAAGCTTTCTTT CASSDIGLAEAFF
few TRBJ1-3 NA TRBV2 TGTGCCAGCAGGGCCTCGGACAGTCTTGGAAACACCATATATTTT CASRASDSLGNTIYF
NA TRBJ1-5 NA TRBV19 TGTGCCAGTAGTACAAGGGGCACAGGGAGGGAGCAGCCCCAGCATTTT CASSTRGTGREQPQHF
NA TRBJ1-1 TRBD1 TRBV25-1 TGTGCCAGCAGTGAATATGGCTGGTTCACAGGGGAATCAACTTTCTTT CASSEYGWFTGESTFF
NA TRBJ2-5 TRBD1 TRBV27 TGTGCCAGCAGACAAACAGGGGGCCAAGAGACCCAGTACTTC CASRQTGGQETQYF
NA TRBJ2-2 NA TRBV29-1 TGCAGCGTTGCCTTAGTGGACAGATCGAACACCGGGGAGCTGTTTTTT CSVALVDRSNTGELFF
NA TRBJ1-5 NA TRBV19 TGTGCCAGTAGTATAGGCCAGTACAATCAGCCCCAGCATTTT CASSIGQYNQPQHF
NA TRBJ1-2 NA TRBV18 TGTGCCAGCTCACCACAGAGGGACTCTAACTATGGCTACACCTTC CASSPQRDSNYGYTF
NA TRBJ2-5 NA TRBV19 TGTGCCAGTAGCAGGGACTACCAAGAGACCCAGTACTTC CASSRDYQETQYF
NA TRBJ1-2 NA TRBV27 TGTGCCAGCAGTTTACGGGGTTCAAGGGGCTACACCTTC CASSLRGSRGYTF
NA TRBJ1-2 TRBD1 TRBV6-5 TGTGCCAAACGGACAGGGGATGGCTACACCTTC CAKRTGDGYTF
NA TRBJ2-5 TRBD2 TRBV19 TGTGCCAGTAGTATAGCCCAACTAGCGGGGGGCCGCCAAGAGACCCAGTACTTC CASSIAQLAGGRQETQYF
NA TRBJ1-2 NA TRBV3-1/TRBV3-2 TGTGCCAGCAGCCAAACCACCAAGGACAGAACTATTGGCTACACCTTC CASSQTTKDRTIGYTF